Following are 2 T cell receptor beta chains from one sample sequenced in a study of response to subunit inactivated influenza vaccine. Each CDR3 protein is one row after TCRdb ran MiXCR on the RT-PCR reads. This table has 450,000 to 550,000 distinct CDR3 sequences, 25% appearing once. The material was CD4+ T cells sorted from PBMCs, obtained 5 days after vaccination. The source is a man aged 50 to 60 who received an inactivated influenza vaccine.

The chain uses TRBV11-2 and TRBJ2-7; 13 nucleotides match TRBD2. In germline, CDR1 is SGHAT, CDR2 FQNNGV. This CDR3 comprises 20 residues. V lost 1 base to trimming and J lost 4 bases; unmatched junction nucleotides: 16. CDR3 in DNA: TGTGCCAGCAGCTTAGTACGTTCACTTTTTGGGACTAGCGGGGCTTACGAGCAGTACTTC. Protein sequence: CASSLVRSLFGTSGAYEQYF.

This rearrangement joins TRBV2 to TRBJ2-7; D may match TRBD1 or TRBD2 (6 bases each). V dropped 4 bases and J dropped 4 bases, with 23 bases sitting between them. Germline CDR1 and CDR2: SNHLY and FYNNEI. The CDR3 has 17 residues. The CDR3 DNA reads TGTGCCAGCAGTGGAGGGGGAGGAGAGTCAGGACGTTACGAGCAGTACTTC. Encoded protein: CASSGGGGESGRYEQYF.